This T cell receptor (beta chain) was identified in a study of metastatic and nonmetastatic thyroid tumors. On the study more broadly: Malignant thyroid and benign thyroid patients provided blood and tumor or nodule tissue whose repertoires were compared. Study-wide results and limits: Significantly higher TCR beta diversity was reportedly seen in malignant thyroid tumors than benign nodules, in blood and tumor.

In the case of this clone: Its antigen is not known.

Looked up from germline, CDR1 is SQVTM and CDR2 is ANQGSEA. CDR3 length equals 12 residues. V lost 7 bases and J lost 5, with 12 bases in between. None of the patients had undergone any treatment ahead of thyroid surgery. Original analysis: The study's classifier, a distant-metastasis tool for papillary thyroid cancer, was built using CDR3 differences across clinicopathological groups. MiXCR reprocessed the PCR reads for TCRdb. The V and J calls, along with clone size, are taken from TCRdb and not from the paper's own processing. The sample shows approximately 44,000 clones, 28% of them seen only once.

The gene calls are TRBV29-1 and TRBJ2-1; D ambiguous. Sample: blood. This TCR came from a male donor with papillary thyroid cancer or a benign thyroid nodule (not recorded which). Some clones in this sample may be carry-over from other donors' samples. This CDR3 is CSAWEQNNEQFF. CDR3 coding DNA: TGCAGCGCATGGGAACAGAACAATGAGCAGTTCTTC.